This TCR beta chain was captured by sequencing in a study of blood T cell repertoires in COVID-19. The germline V and J ends were trimmed by 7 bases and 1 base, with 12 bases remaining between them. The CDR3 has 15 residues. The germline V gene encodes CDR1 KGHDR and CDR2 SFDVKD. This table comes from immunoSEQ multiplex PCR, and its TCRdb copy is limited to in-frame clones, with some not included. The table includes 84,000 or so clones, approximately 81% detected once. This clonotype was sampled from a woman older than 75 with acute or convalescent COVID-19. Sequencing was performed on peripheral blood. The chain is built from TRBV24-1 and TRBJ2-2, with D possibly being TRBD1 (5 bases). The CDR3 DNA follows: TGTGCCACCAGCCTGGACCAGGGGAACACCGGGGAGCTGTTTTTT. Its protein product is CATSLDQGNTGELFF.